This TCR beta chain was obtained from a study of cytomegalovirus exposure and HLA in healthy donors. This table comes from immunoSEQ multiplex PCR, and its TCRdb copy is limited to in-frame clones, with some not included. The table shows roughly 150,000 clones, with approximately 91% occurring only once. This CDR3 region has 14 residues. Germline CDR1 is GTSNPN and CDR2 is SVGIG (reference sequence). The J segment lost 10 bases and the V segment lost 5 bases, leaving 6 bases of the junction unmatched. V and J are TRBV30 and TRBJ2-1; 15 bases map to TRBD2. Specimen: PBMCs. This sequence originates from a woman under 30 in good health and CMV-seropositive. This chain's CDR3 is CAWDTGLAGGEQFF. The DNA of the CDR3 is TGTGCCTGGGACACGGGACTAGCGGGAGGCGAGCAGTTCTTC.